Each of the 32 T cell receptor beta chains below was sequenced from the same sample in a study of T-cell memory formation after mild COVID-19. TCRdb used MiXCR to reprocess the 5' RACE reads, holding one entry per CDR3 protein. Of under 550,000 distinct CDR3 sequences in the sample, about 20% were seen once. Sequencing was performed on PBMCs or a T cell subset sorted from them (not recorded which). The receptors stem from an adult woman who had mild COVID-19 (a few samples of this study predate the infection). Cell type and time point are not known.

J is TRBJ2-1 and V is TRBV23-1, with D perhaps TRBD2 (5 bases). TRBV23-1 falls under the ORF class, with uncertain function. The CDR3 covers 16 residues. The V and J ends lost 0 bases and 9 bases respectively, with 18 bases between them. CDR3 in amino acids: CASSQSRRPSGGEQFF. In DNA form, the CDR3 reads TGCGCCAGCAGTCAATCAAGGCGGCCCTCAGGAGGTGAGCAGTTCTTC.

The genes are TRBV5-5 and TRBJ1-2; D is perhaps TRBD1 (6 bases). CDR1 is SGHKS and CDR2 is YYEKEE in the germline V gene (reference sequence). The CDR3 loop spans 15 amino acids. The V and J ends lost 0 bases and 4 bases respectively, with 13 bases between them. The CDR3 DNA is TGTGCCAGCAGCTTGGTTGGCCAGGGGACCTATGGCTACACCTTC. Protein: CASSLVGQGTYGYTF.

This clonotype occurred a few times. The chain combines TRBV10-3 with TRBJ2-7; TRBD1 agrees at 8 bases. CDR3 length equals 16 residues. CDR1 is ENHRY and CDR2 is SYGVKD in the germline V gene. The V and J ends lost 3 bases and 3 bases, in that order; junction bases with no gene match: 10. The chain's CDR3 is CAISDTGQGGRYEQYF. CDR3 coding DNA: TGTGCCATCAGTGATACCGGACAGGGAGGTCGCTACGAGCAGTACTTC.

This clonotype was seen more than once but under ten times. The V call is TRBV5-1, the J call TRBJ2-5, with D tentatively TRBD2 (5 bases). Trimming cost V 4 bases and J 5 bases, with 21 bases left between them. The CDR3 runs 16 residues. Germline V gives CDR1 SGHRS, CDR2 YFSETQ. The CDR3 is CASSPRVGRGGETQYF. The CDR3 DNA reads as TGCGCCAGCAGCCCCCGCGTGGGCCGTGGCGGGGAGACCCAGTACTTC.

This clonotype has a handful of counts. The junction shows a germline mismatch at one end, possibly a read error. The chain employs TRBV7-9 and TRBJ2-7; no clear D gene. The CDR3 is 13 residues long. Germline V gene lookup returns CDR1 SEHNR and CDR2 FQNEAQ (reference sequence). The CDR3 bases are TGTGCCAGCAGCTTAGAGCTAACCTACGGGCAGTACTTC. Protein sequence: CASSLELTYGQYF. Full variable domain (rest looked up from reference TRBV7-9 and TRBJ2-7): DTGVSQNPRHKITKRGQNVTFRCDPISEHNRLYWYRQTLGQGPEFLTYFQNEAQLEKSRLLSDRFSAERPKGSFSTLEIQRTEQGDSAMYLCASSLELTYGQYFGPGTRLTVT.

This clonotype has a count of ten or more. The V and J genes are TRBV7-2 and TRBJ1-1; TRBD1 might be the D (5 bases). With 2 bases removed from V and 4 bases from J, the gap between germline ends came to 14 bases. The CDR3 length is 15 residues. The germline V gene encodes CDR1 SGHTA and CDR2 FQGNSA. CDR3 in DNA: TGTGCCAGCAGCTTATCATCGGGGCCGAGCACTGAAGCTTTCTTT. It yields the protein CASSLSSGPSTEAFF. Variable domain in full (rest from reference TRBV7-2 and TRBJ1-1): GAGVSQSPSNKVTEKGKDVELRCDPISGHTALYWYRQSLGQGLEFLIYFQGNSAPDKSGLPSDRFSAERTGGSVSTLTIQRTQQEDSAVYLCASSLSSGPSTEAFFGQGTRLTVV.

This clonotype was seen many times. The junction departs from the called germline gene at one end, perhaps through a read error. The chain links TRBV7-2 to TRBJ2-7; 9 bases fit TRBD2. The germline CDR1 and CDR2 sequences are SGHTA and FQGNSA. CDR3 size: 13 residues. CDR3 loop: CASSLQRREGLNF. In nucleotides, the CDR3 is TGTGCCAGCAGCTTACAGAGGCGGGAGGGCCTGAACTTC.

In its sample, this clonotype was seen once. This chain joins TRBV7-2 and TRBJ2-7, with TRBD2 matching over 10 bases. This CDR3 spans 15 amino acids. Germline loops: CDR1 SGHTA, CDR2 FQGNSA. The V and J ends lost 5 bases and 7 bases, in that order; junction bases with no gene match: 11. The CDR3 DNA is TGTGCCAGCAGCACACTAGCGGGGTCCTCGGAGGAGCAGTACTTC. As protein: CASSTLAGSSEEQYF.

This clonotype turned up a few times. This chain links TRBV15 with TRBJ2-7; 9 nucleotides align to TRBD1. Germline V gene lookup returns CDR1 LNHNV and CDR2 YYDKDF (reference sequence). The CDR3 spans 18 residues. Unmatched junction bases numbered 15, after V lost 1 base and J lost 5 bases. CDR3 amino acids: CATSRAKKSGQGVNEQYF. The CDR3 DNA sequence: TGTGCCACCAGCAGAGCAAAAAAATCGGGACAGGGTGTGAACGAGCAGTACTTC.

This clonotype was picked up a small number of times. The chain has TRBV12-3 or TRBV12-4 and TRBJ1-5; the D is unclear. V dropped 6 bases and J dropped 5 bases, with 11 bases sitting between them. The CDR3 is 13 amino acids. The CDR3 reads CASSFQRYQPQHF. CDR3 sequence (DNA): TGTGCCAGCAGCTTCCAAAGGTATCAGCCCCAGCATTTT.

This chain joins TRBV9 and TRBJ2-5, with 7 bases matching TRBD1. This CDR3 has 15 residues. The V segment lost 4 bases and the J segment 3 bases; nucleotides outside the gene matches: 9. CDR1 is SGDLS and CDR2 is YYNGEE in the germline V gene. For the CDR3, the DNA is TGTGCCAGCAGCCTTAACAGGGACAGTGAAGAGACCCAGTACTTC. Translated: CASSLNRDSEETQYF.

There are a few counts of this clonotype. The chain links TRBV9 to TRBJ2-3, with D possibly TRBD1 on 5 matching bases. Per the germline V gene, CDR1 is SGDLS and CDR2 is YYNGEE. The CDR3 extends over 15 amino acids. Trimming cost V 0 bases and J 2 bases, with 10 bases left between them. CDR3 amino acids: CASSVVPTDTDTQYF. The DNA of the CDR3 is TGTGCCAGCAGCGTAGTTCCGACAGACACAGATACGCAGTATTTT. The complete variable domain, with remaining parts taken from reference TRBV9 and TRBJ2-3, reads DSGVTQTPKHLITATGQRVTLRCSPRSGDLSVYWYQQSLDQGLQFLIQYYNGEERAKGNILERFSAQQFPDLHSELNLSSLELGDSALYFCASSVVPTDTDTQYFGPGTRLTVL.

The genes are TRBV4-3 and TRBJ1-5; tentative D call: TRBD1 (5 bases). Deletions cut 0 bases from V and 5 bases from J, with 8 bases between. CDR3 length: 14 amino acids. Germline loops: CDR1 LGHNA, CDR2 YSLEER. CDR3 sequence reads: CASSQDVTDQPQHF. The DNA of the CDR3 is TGCGCCAGCAGCCAAGATGTGACAGATCAGCCCCAGCATTTT.

This clonotype was counted only a few times. The J gene is TRBJ2-1, the V gene TRBV5-6, with 9 bases fitting TRBD2. CDR3 length: 12 residues. CDR1 SGHDT and CDR2 YYEEEE come from the germline V gene. The ends lost 7 bases at V and 5 bases at J; junction bases unmatched: 1. CDR3 DNA sequence: TGTGCCAGCGCGGGGGGGAACAATGAGCAGTTCTTC. Its protein is CASAGGNNEQFF.

J is TRBJ2-7 and V is TRBV20-1, with D possibly TRBD2 on 6 matching bases. CDR3 length: 14 amino acids. Per germline, CDR1 DFQATT and CDR2 SNEGSKA (reference sequence). V lost 5 bases, J lost 0 bases, and 14 bases lay in between. The DNA of the CDR3 is TGCAGTGCTGCGAGCGGGCAGAGCTCCTACGAGCAGTACTTC. This translates into CSAASGQSSYEQYF.

This clonotype was counted between two and nine times. The chain links TRBV9 to TRBJ2-1; D uncertain. V lost 0 bases and J 2 bases, leaving 9 bases between the germline ends. This CDR3 contains 15 residues. CDR1 is SGDLS and CDR2 is YYNGEE in the germline V gene. The CDR3 protein is CASSVGASPYNEQFF. CDR3 coding DNA: TGTGCCAGCAGCGTAGGAGCGAGCCCCTACAATGAGCAGTTCTTC. The full variable domain, in which reference TRBV9 and TRBJ2-1 provide the parts outside the CDR3, is DSGVTQTPKHLITATGQRVTLRCSPRSGDLSVYWYQQSLDQGLQFLIQYYNGEERAKGNILERFSAQQFPDLHSELNLSSLELGDSALYFCASSVGASPYNEQFFGPGTRLTVL.

At least ten counts were recorded for this clonotype. V and J are TRBV4-1 and TRBJ1-4, with D perhaps matching TRBD1 (5 bases). The CDR3 totals 16 residues. Trimming took off 4 bases at V and 4 bases at J, with 16 bases between the two ends. Germline values: CDR1 MGHRA, CDR2 YSYEKL. CDR3 loop: CASSRVGAAGNEKLFF. As DNA, the CDR3 is TGCGCCAGCAGCCGGGTTGGGGCAGCGGGTAATGAAAAACTGTTTTTT.

This clonotype was seen repeatedly, ten times or more. The chain joins TRBV4-3 to TRBJ2-7; 10 bases map to TRBD2. Unmatched junction bases numbered 11, after V lost 2 bases and J lost 7 bases. CDR3 length equals 16 residues. Per germline, CDR1 LGHNA and CDR2 YSLEER. CDR3 in amino acids: CASSQSGAGGSREQYF. CDR3 nucleotide sequence: TGCGCCAGCAGCCAATCCGGAGCGGGAGGGTCTCGGGAGCAGTACTTC.

This clonotype was recorded a few times. The chain links TRBV7-3 to TRBJ1-1; D unclear. The CDR3 has 13 amino acids. The V and J ends lost 2 bases and 5 bases respectively, with 9 bases between them. CDR1 is SGHTA and CDR2 is FQGTGA in the germline V gene. The CDR3 DNA sequence: TGTGCCAGCAGCTTACAACAAACGACTGAAGCTTTCTTT. Translating it yields CASSLQQTTEAFF.

This chain links TRBV12-3 or TRBV12-4 with TRBJ2-7, with D possibly TRBD2 on 7 matching bases. The V end lost 5 bases, the J end lost 3 bases, and 17 bases lay between the germline ends. CDR3 length equals 15 residues. The CDR3 spells CASSLGGGGGYEQYF. The CDR3 DNA reads as TGTGCCAGCAGTCTAGGGGGGGGAGGCGGCTACGAGCAGTACTTC.

The V and J genes are TRBV3-1 and TRBJ2-1; 8 bases fit TRBD2. Germline V gene data show CDR1 as LGHDT and CDR2 as YNNKEL (reference sequence). This CDR3 has 14 residues. V lost 4 bases, J lost 6 bases, and 5 bases stayed unmatched. Here the CDR3 DNA reads TGTGCCAGCAGCCCGGGACTAGTAATCAATGAGCAGTTCTTC. This translates into CASSPGLVINEQFF.

This clonotype was counted between two and nine times. The chain uses TRBV14 and TRBJ1-6; 7 nucleotides match TRBD1. CDR3 size: 14 residues. V was pared by 2 bases and J by 10 bases, with 5 bases of the junction left unmatched. Germline CDR1 reads SGHDN; CDR2 reads FVKESK. This CDR3 is CASSQTTGRSPLHF. The CDR3 bases are TGTGCCAGCAGCCAAACGACAGGGCGGTCACCCCTCCACTTT.

V gene TRBV25-1 combines with J gene TRBJ2-1; TRBD2 is a possible D gene (5 bases). The germline V and J ends were trimmed by 4 bases and 7 bases, with 17 bases remaining between them. The CDR3 totals 15 residues. The germline V gene encodes CDR1 MGHDK and CDR2 SYGVNS. The CDR3 sequence: CASSVSGNHRNEQFF. CDR3 DNA sequence: TGTGCCAGCAGTGTTTCCGGGAATCATCGTAATGAGCAGTTCTTC.

This clonotype appeared many times. The gene calls are TRBV12-3 or TRBV12-4 and TRBJ2-7; a possible D gene is TRBD1 (5 bases). V lost 2 bases and J lost 5, with 13 bases in between. The CDR3 runs to 14 residues. As DNA, the CDR3 is TGTGCCAGCAGTTTATACGGGCAGGGCAACGAGCAGTACTTC. Amino acids: CASSLYGQGNEQYF.

This chain joins TRBV4-1 and TRBJ2-4; D is uncertain. V lost 2 bases, J lost 0 bases, and 5 bases lay in between. The germline gives CDR1 MGHRA, CDR2 YSYEKL. This CDR3 spans 14 amino acids. In nucleotides, the CDR3 is TGCGCCAGCAGCCAATCGATAGCCAAAAACATTCAGTACTTC. The encoded protein is CASSQSIAKNIQYF.

This clonotype was seen only a few times. The rearrangement joins TRBV7-2 to TRBJ2-3; D perhaps matches TRBD1 (5 bases). With 6 bases removed from V and 2 bases from J, the gap between germline ends came to 12 bases. The CDR3 has 14 amino acids. Germline assignment: CDR1 SGHTA and CDR2 FQGNSA. CDR3 in amino acids: CASSSHGATDTQYF. As DNA, the CDR3 is TGTGCCAGCAGTTCCCATGGGGCCACAGATACGCAGTATTTT.

This clonotype has just a few counts. V usage is TRBV6-4 and J usage is TRBJ2-3, with a possible D match to TRBD2 (6 bases). Germline CDR1 MRHNA, CDR2 SNTAGT. CDR3 length: 16 residues. Trimming removed 0 bases from V and 0 bases from J, with 10 bases in between. CDR3 nucleotides: TGTGCCAGCAGTGACTCGGAGGGGACTAGCACAGATACGCAGTATTTT. It encodes CASSDSEGTSTDTQYF.

The table lists this clonotype with many counts. The V gene is TRBV5-1, the J gene TRBJ2-7, with 9 nucleotides matching TRBD2. Trimming took 7 bases from V and 0 from J; bases not matched to a gene: 11. There are 16 residues in the CDR3. CDR1 and CDR2 (germline): SGHRS, YFSETQ. DNA for the CDR3: TGCGCCAGCGGCAGAAATCTAGCGGGGCCCTCCTACGAGCAGTACTTC. The encoded protein is CASGRNLAGPSYEQYF.

Many counts were recorded for this clonotype. The chain has TRBV6-2 or TRBV6-3 and TRBJ2-5, with 11 positions matching TRBD2. V shed 4 bases, J shed 2 bases, and the junction held 6 bases outside the gene matches. The germline gives CDR1 MNHEY, CDR2 SVGEGT. This CDR3 has 16 amino acids. CDR3 coding DNA: TGTGCCAGCAGTTCGCCGGGACTAGCGGCACAAGAGACCCAGTACTTC. Residues: CASSSPGLAAQETQYF.

This clonotype occurred a few times. The V and J genes are TRBV9 and TRBJ1-1, with D hard to call. Germline V CDR1 and CDR2: SGDLS, YYNGEE. This CDR3 contains 15 residues. Trimming took off 0 bases at V and 0 bases at J, with 9 bases between the two ends. CDR3 in DNA: TGTGCCAGCAGCGTAGTAGGACTTATGAACACTGAAGCTTTCTTT. It yields the protein CASSVVGLMNTEAFF.

This clonotype was recorded a few times. The rearrangement joins TRBV12-3 or TRBV12-4 to TRBJ2-3; possibly TRBD2 for D (6 bases). The CDR3 is 13 residues long. The V end lost 6 bases, the J end lost 4 bases, and 11 bases lay between the germline ends. CDR3 DNA sequence: TGTGCCAGCAGGCCGGGACTTGCAGATACGCAGTATTTT. This translates into CASRPGLADTQYF.

This sequence joins TRBV11-2 and TRBJ2-1; D is perhaps TRBD2 (5 bases). Germline V lookup: CDR1 SGHAT, CDR2 FQNNGV. The V gene lost 5 bases and the J gene lost 6 bases, with 17 bases spanning the gap. This CDR3 has 15 amino acids. CDR3 protein: CASSAVRGLGNEQFF. The CDR3, as DNA: TGTGCCAGCAGCGCCGTTAGAGGGCTCGGCAATGAGCAGTTCTTC.